This TCR beta chain originates from a study of blood T cell repertoires in COVID-19. Overall study context: COVID-19 samples, acute and convalescent, were from the United States, Italy and Spain. PBMCs, B-cell-depleted T cells, or T cells provided the cDNA or gDNA that made up the material.

In the study's own analysis: Reference gene primer amplification gave estimated nucleated cell counts. Using immunoSEQ multiplex PCR, the repertoire was profiled, and TCRdb retains in-frame clones only, with some absent. D and trimming were read from the DNA, whereas the V and J calls and clone size are those reported in that table. The sample includes about 210,000 clones, approximately 81% of them seen just once. The germline V gene encodes CDR1 SGHAT and CDR2 FQNNGV. The CDR3 sequence is 14 residues long. V dropped 4 bases and J dropped 2 bases, with 11 bases sitting between them. Recruited during active infection, patients (from Seattle) were subsequently followed longitudinally.

This chain joins TRBV11-2 and TRBJ1-1; D gene uncertain. The sequence came from a woman aged 80 or older with COVID-19, enrolled during active disease. Source material: peripheral blood. The CDR3 loop is CASSSQPVNTEAFF. In DNA, the CDR3 is TGTGCCAGCAGCTCACAGCCGGTTAACACTGAAGCTTTCTTT.